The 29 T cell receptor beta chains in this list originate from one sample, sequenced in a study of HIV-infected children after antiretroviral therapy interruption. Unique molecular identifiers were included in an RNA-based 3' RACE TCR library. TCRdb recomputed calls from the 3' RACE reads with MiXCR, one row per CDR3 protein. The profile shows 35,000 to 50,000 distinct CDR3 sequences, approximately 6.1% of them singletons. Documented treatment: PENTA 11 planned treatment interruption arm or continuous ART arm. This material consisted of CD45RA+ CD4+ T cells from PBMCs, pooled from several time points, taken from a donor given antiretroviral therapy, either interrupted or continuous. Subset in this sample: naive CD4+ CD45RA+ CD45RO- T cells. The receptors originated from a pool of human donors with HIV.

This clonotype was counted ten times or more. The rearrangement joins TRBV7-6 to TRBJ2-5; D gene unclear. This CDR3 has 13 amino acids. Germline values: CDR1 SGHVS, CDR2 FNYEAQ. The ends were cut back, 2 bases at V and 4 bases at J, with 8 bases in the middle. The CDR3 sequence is CASSLYSPETQYF. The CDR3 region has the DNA TGTGCCAGCAGCTTATACAGTCCAGAGACCCAGTACTTC.

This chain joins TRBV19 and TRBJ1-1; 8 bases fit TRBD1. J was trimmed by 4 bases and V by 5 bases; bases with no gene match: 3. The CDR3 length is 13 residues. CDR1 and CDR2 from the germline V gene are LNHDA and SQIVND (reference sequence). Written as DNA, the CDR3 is TGTGCCAGTAGTCCAACAGGGGGCACTGAAGCTTTCTTT. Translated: CASSPTGGTEAFF.

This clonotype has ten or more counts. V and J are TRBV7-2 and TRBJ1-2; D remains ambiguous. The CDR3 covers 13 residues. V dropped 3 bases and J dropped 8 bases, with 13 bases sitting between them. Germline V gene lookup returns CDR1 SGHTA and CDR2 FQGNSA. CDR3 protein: CASSFNVGGGYTF. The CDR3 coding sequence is TGTGCCAGCAGCTTCAATGTGGGAGGAGGCTACACCTTC.

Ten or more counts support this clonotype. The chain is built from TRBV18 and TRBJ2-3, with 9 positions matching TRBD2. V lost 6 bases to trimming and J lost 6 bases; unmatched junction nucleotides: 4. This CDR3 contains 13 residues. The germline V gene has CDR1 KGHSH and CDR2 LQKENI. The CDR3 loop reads CASSIAGEDTQYF. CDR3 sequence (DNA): TGTGCCAGCTCGATAGCGGGGGAGGATACGCAGTATTTT.

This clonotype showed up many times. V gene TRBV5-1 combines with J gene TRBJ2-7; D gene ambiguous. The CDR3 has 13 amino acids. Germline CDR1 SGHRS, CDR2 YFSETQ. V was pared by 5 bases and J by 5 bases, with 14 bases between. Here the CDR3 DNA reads TGCGCCAGCAGGCGAGGTGGGGATAACGAGCAGTACTTC. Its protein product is CASRRGGDNEQYF.

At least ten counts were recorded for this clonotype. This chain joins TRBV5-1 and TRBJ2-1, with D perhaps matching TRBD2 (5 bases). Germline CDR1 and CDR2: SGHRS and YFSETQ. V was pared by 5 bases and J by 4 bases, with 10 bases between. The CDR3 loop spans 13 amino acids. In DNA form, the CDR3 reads TGCGCCAGCAGAGAAGGACTTTACAATGAGCAGTTCTTC. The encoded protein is CASREGLYNEQFF.

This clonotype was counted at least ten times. This chain's CDR3 is CASSSFREETQYF. CDR3 bases: TGTGCCAGCAGCTCCTTCAGGGAAGAGACCCAGTACTTC. This rearrangement joins TRBV7-9 to TRBJ2-5, with D tentatively TRBD1 (5 bases). The CDR3 contains 13 residues. Trimming took 4 bases from V and 3 from J, leaving 9 bases between them. Germline-derived CDR1 and CDR2 are SEHNR and FQNEAQ (reference sequence).

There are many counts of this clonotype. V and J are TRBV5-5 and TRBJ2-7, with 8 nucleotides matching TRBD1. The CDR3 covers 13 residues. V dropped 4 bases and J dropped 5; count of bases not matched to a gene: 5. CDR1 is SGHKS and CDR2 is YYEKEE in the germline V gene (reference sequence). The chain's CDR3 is CASSRQGYHEQYF. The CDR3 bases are TGTGCCAGCAGCCGACAGGGGTACCACGAGCAGTACTTC.

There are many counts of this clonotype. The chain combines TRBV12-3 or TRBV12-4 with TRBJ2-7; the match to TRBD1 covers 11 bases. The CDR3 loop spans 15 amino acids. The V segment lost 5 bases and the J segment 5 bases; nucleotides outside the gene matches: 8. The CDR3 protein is CASSNAWTGGNEQYF. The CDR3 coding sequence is TGTGCCAGCAGTAACGCGTGGACAGGGGGCAACGAGCAGTACTTC.

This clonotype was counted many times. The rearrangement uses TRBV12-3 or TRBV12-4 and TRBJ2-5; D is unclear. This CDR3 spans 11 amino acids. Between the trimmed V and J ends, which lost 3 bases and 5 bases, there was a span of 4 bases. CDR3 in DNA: TGTGCCAGCAGTTTTTCGGAGACCCAGTACTTC. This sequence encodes CASSFSETQYF.

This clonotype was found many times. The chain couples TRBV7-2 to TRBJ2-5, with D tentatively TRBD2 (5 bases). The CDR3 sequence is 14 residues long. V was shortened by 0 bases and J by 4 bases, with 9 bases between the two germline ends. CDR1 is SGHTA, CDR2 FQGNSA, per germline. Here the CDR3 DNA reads TGTGCCAGCAGCTTAGCCTTCGGGGTAGAGACCCAGTACTTC. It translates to CASSLAFGVETQYF.

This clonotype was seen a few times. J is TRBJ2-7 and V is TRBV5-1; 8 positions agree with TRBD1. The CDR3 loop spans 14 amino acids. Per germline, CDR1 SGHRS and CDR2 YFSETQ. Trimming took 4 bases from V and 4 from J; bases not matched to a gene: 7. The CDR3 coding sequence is TGCGCCAGCAGCACCCGGGACAGGAGTTACGAGCAGTACTTC. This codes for CASSTRDRSYEQYF. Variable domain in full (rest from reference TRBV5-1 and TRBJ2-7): KAGVTQTPRYLIKTRGQQVTLSCSPISGHRSVSWYQQTPGQGLQFLFEYFSETQRNKGNFPGRFSGRQFSNSRSEMNVSTLELGDSALYLCASSTRDRSYEQYFGPGTRLTVT.

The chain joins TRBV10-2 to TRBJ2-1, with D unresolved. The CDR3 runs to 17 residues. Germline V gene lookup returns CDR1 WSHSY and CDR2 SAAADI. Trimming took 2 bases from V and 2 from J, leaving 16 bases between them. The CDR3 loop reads CASSERPSTLTYNEQFF. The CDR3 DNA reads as TGCGCCAGCAGTGAGCGCCCTTCTACCCTCACCTACAATGAGCAGTTCTTC.

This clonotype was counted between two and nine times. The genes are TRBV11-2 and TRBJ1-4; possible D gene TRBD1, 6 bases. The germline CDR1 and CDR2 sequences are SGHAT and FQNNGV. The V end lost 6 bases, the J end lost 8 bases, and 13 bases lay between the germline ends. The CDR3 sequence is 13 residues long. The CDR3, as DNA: TGTGCCAGCAGTTCACAGGGAGGAGAAAAACTGTTTTTT. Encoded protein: CASSSQGGEKLFF.

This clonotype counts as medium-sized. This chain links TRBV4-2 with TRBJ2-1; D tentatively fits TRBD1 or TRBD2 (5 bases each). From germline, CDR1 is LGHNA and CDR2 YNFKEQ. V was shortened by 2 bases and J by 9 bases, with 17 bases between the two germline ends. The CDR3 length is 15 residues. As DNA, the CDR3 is TGTGCCAGCAGCCAAACCTGGGGGTTCTATGCTGAGCAGTTCTTC. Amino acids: CASSQTWGFYAEQFF.

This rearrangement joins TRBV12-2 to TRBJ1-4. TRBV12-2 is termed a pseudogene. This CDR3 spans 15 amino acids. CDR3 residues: CASRSYTATNEKLFF. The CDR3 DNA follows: TGTGCAAGTCGCTCTTACACGGCAACTAATGAAAAACTGTTTTTT.

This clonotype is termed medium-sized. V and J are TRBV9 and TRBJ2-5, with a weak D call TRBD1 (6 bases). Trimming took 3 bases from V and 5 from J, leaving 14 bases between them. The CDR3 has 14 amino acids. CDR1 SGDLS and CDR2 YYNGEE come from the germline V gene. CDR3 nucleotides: TGTGCCAGCAGCGCGCAGACAGGAGGCGAGACCCAGTACTTC. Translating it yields CASSAQTGGETQYF.

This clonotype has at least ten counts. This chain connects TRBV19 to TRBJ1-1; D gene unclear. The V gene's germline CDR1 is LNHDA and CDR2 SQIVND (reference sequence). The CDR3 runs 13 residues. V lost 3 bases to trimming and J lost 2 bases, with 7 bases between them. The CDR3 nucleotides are TGTGCCAGTAGTATCGCAGCAAACACTGAAGCTTTCTTT. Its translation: CASSIAANTEAFF.

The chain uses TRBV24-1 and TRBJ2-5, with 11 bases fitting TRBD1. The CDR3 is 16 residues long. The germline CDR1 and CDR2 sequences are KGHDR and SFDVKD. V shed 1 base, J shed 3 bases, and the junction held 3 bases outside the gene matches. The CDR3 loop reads CATSDFGGQGEETQYF. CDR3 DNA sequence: TGTGCCACCAGTGATTTTGGGGGACAGGGGGAAGAGACCCAGTACTTC.

The CDR3 region is CASSFDVENYEQYF. The CDR3 bases are TGTGCCAGCAGCTTCGACGTAGAAAACTACGAGCAGTACTTC. The chain recombines TRBV7-3 with TRBJ2-7; D is ambiguous. With 3 bases removed from V and 3 bases from J, the gap between germline ends came to 12 bases. CDR1 and CDR2 (germline): SGHTA, FQGTGA. This CDR3 spans 14 amino acids.

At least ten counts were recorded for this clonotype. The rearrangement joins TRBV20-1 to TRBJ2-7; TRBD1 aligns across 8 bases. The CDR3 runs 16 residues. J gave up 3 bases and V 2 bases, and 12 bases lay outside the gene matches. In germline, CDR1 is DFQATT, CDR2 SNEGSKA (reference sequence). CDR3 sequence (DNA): TGCAGTGCTAGATGGGGGGTCGGACAGGGCGGCTACGAGCAGTACTTC. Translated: CSARWGVGQGGYEQYF.

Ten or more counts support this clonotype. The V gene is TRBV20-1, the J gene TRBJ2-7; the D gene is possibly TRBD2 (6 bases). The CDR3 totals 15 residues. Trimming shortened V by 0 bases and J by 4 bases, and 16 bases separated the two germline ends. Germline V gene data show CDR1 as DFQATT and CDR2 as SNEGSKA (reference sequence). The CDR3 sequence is CSAREGLAILYEQYF. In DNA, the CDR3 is TGCAGTGCTAGAGAGGGGCTAGCGATTCTTTACGAGCAGTACTTC.

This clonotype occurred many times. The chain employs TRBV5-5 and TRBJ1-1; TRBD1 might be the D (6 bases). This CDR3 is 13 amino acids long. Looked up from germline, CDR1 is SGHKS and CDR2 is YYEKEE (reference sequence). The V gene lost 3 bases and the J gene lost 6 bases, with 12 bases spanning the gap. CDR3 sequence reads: CASSSQGFAEAFF. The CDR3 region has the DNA TGTGCCAGCAGCTCACAGGGATTCGCTGAAGCTTTCTTT.

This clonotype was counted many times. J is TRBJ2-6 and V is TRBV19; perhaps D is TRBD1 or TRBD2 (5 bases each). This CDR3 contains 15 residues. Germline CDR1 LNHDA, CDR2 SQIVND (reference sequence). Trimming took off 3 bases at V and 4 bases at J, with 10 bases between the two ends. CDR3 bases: TGTGCCAGTAGTATTTTAGGGACCGGGGCCAACGTCCTGACTTTC. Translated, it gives CASSILGTGANVLTF.

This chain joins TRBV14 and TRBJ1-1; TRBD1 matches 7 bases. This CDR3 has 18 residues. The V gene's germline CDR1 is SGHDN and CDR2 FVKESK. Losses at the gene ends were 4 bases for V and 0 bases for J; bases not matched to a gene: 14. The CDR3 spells CASSPPDRVWPMNTEAFF. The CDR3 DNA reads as TGTGCCAGCAGCCCTCCTGACAGGGTATGGCCCATGAACACTGAAGCTTTCTTT.

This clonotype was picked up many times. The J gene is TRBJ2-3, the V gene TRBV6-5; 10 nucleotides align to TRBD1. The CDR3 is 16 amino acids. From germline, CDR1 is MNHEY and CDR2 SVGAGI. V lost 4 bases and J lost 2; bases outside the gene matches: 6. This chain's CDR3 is CASSSPGQGSTDTQYF. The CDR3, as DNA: TGTGCCAGCAGTTCCCCGGGACAGGGGTCCACAGATACGCAGTATTTT.

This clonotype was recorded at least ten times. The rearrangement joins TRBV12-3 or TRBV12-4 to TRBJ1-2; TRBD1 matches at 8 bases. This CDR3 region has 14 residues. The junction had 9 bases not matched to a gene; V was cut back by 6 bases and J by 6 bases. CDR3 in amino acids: CASSTTGGTDGYTF. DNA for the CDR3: TGTGCCAGCAGCACTACAGGGGGAACTGATGGCTACACCTTC.

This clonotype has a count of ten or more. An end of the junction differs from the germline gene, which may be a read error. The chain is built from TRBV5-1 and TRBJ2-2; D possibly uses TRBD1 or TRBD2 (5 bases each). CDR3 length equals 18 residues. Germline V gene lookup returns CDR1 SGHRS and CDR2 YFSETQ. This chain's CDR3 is CASSTVSSGDPRTEELFF. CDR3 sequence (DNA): TGCGCCAGCAGCACTGTTAGTTCCGGGGACCCGAGGACCGAGGAGCTGTTTTTT.

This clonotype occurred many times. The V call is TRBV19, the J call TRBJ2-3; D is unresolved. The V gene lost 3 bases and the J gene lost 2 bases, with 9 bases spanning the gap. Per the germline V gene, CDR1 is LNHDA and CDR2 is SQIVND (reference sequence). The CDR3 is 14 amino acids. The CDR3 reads CASSMGPNTDTQYF. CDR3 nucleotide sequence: TGTGCCAGTAGTATGGGCCCGAACACAGATACGCAGTATTTT.